What follows are 24 T cell receptor beta chains derived from one specimen sequenced in a study of cytomegalovirus exposure and HLA in healthy donors. PCR amplification relied on 60 Vbeta primers (plus 13 Jbeta primers). TCRdb keeps only in-frame clones here, not all; method: immunoSEQ multiplex PCR. Counted here are some 130,000 clones, 70% to 80% occurring once; the ten biggest clones make up about 1.5%. The sequenced material came from PBMCs. Every receptor here comes from a female donor in good health and CMV-seronegative.

V is TRBV4-3 and J is TRBJ2-7; 10 nucleotides align to TRBD2. CDR3 length: 20 amino acids. The V segment lost 0 bases and the J segment 0 bases; nucleotides outside the gene matches: 14. Looked up from germline, CDR1 is LGHNA and CDR2 is YSLEER. The CDR3 spells CASSQENQLAGLLGSYEQYF. In DNA form, the CDR3 reads TGCGCCAGCAGCCAAGAAAATCAACTAGCGGGATTGCTCGGCTCCTACGAGCAGTACTTC.

This rearrangement joins TRBV7-2 to TRBJ2-7; the D is unclear. Germline CDR1 and CDR2: SGHTA and FQGNSA. The CDR3 is made up of 15 amino acids. V lost 2 bases and J lost 0, with 11 bases in between. Here the CDR3 reads CASSLSHGLSYEQYF. The CDR3 coding sequence is TGTGCCAGCAGCTTATCGCACGGTCTCTCCTACGAGCAGTACTTC.

The rearrangement links TRBV4-1 to TRBJ2-3, with 9 nucleotides matching TRBD1. This CDR3 comprises 16 residues. Trimming removed 0 bases from V and 6 bases from J; junction bases left unmatched: 7. Germline V gene lookup returns CDR1 MGHRA and CDR2 YSYEKL. The CDR3 loop is CASSQDRTGVADTQYF. DNA for the CDR3: TGCGCCAGCAGCCAAGATAGGACAGGGGTGGCGGATACGCAGTATTTT.

CDR3 in amino acids: CASSQDMGLAGGARETQYF. The CDR3 DNA reads TGCGCCAGCAGCCAAGATATGGGGCTAGCGGGAGGGGCGAGGGAGACCCAGTACTTC. The chain links TRBV4-3 to TRBJ2-5; 12 bases fit TRBD2. The CDR3 runs 19 residues. The V gene end was trimmed by 0 bases and the J gene end by 5 bases; junction bases not matched to a gene: 13. Germline V gene data show CDR1 as LGHNA and CDR2 as YSLEER.

J is TRBJ1-2 and V is TRBV28; 7 bases align to TRBD1. Germline loops: CDR1 MDHEN, CDR2 SYDVKM. The V segment lost 10 bases and the J segment 9 bases; nucleotides outside the gene matches: 8. This CDR3 spans 11 amino acids. The CDR3 here is CATDNRGRYTF. CDR3 DNA: TGTGCCACAGATAACAGGGGCCGCTACACCTTC.

The rearrangement joins TRBV19 to TRBJ2-1, with 10 bases aligning to TRBD2. This CDR3 contains 14 residues. Germline assignment: CDR1 LNHDA and CDR2 SQIVND (reference sequence). V shed 4 bases, J shed 4 bases, and the junction held 1 base outside the gene matches. CDR3 nucleotides: TGTGCCAGTAGTACTAGCGGGGGATACAATGAGCAGTTCTTC. The encoded protein is CASSTSGGYNEQFF.

The genes are TRBV18 and TRBJ2-7, with 8 bases identical to TRBD1. Germline V gene data show CDR1 as KGHSH and CDR2 as LQKENI. Trimming removed 5 bases from V and 3 bases from J; junction bases left unmatched: 6. The CDR3 length is 14 residues. The CDR3 bases are TGTGCCAGCTCAGCCGGGACAGGTGGCTACGAGCAGTACTTC. Translating it yields CASSAGTGGYEQYF.

The chain couples TRBV19 to TRBJ2-1, with 7 nucleotides matching TRBD2. Germline V CDR1 and CDR2: LNHDA, SQIVND (reference sequence). V gave up 4 bases and J gave up 1 base; unmatched junction bases: 7. CDR3 length: 16 amino acids. CDR3 sequence reads: CASSTHSSGSYNEQFF. The DNA of the CDR3 is TGTGCCAGTAGTACCCATTCTAGCGGATCCTACAATGAGCAGTTCTTC.

The chain has TRBV6-1 and TRBJ2-7; D perhaps matches TRBD2 (5 bases). V lost 6 bases to trimming and J lost 2 bases, with 11 bases between them. The CDR3 extends over 13 amino acids. Per germline, CDR1 MNHNS and CDR2 SASEGT. The CDR3 spells CASRELGTYEQYF. DNA for the CDR3: TGTGCCAGCAGAGAACTAGGCACCTACGAGCAGTACTTC.

The rearrangement uses TRBV19 and TRBJ1-5; 11 nucleotides agree with TRBD1. This CDR3 is built from 13 residues. Germline CDR1 is LNHDA and CDR2 is SQIVND (reference sequence). V trimming: 5 bases; J trimming: 6 bases; junction bases outside the gene matches: 0. This CDR3 is CASSGQGAQPQHF. In nucleotides, the CDR3 is TGTGCCAGTAGTGGACAGGGGGCTCAGCCCCAGCATTTT.

This clone has a handful of counts. The gene calls are TRBV7-2 and TRBJ1-4, with a tentative D call TRBD1 (5 bases). The CDR3 sequence is 14 residues long. V gave up 5 bases and J gave up 7 bases, with 14 bases separating them. The germline CDR1 and CDR2 sequences are SGHTA and FQGNSA. As DNA, the CDR3 is TGTGCCAGCAGCCCAGCGGGGGTTACTGAAAAACTGTTTTTT. Protein product: CASSPAGVTEKLFF.

This sequence joins TRBV29-1 and TRBJ2-3, with D possibly being TRBD1 (6 bases). CDR1 is SQVTM and CDR2 is ANQGSEA in the germline V gene. This CDR3 is built from 16 residues. V shed 3 bases and J shed 3 bases, with 19 bases lying between them. The CDR3 loop is CSVDPVQGLGTDTQYF. CDR3 in DNA: TGCAGCGTTGATCCCGTTCAGGGGCTGGGGACAGATACGCAGTATTTT.

The chain is built from TRBV28 and TRBJ2-2, with D possibly being TRBD2 (6 bases). The CDR3 is 14 residues long. The V end lost 6 bases, the J end lost 2 bases, and 10 bases lay between the germline ends. Germline V CDR1 and CDR2: MDHEN, SYDVKM. CDR3 region: CASRSGGNTGELFF. The CDR3 DNA sequence: TGTGCCAGCAGGTCCGGGGGAAACACCGGGGAGCTGTTTTTT.

This chain connects TRBV6-5 to TRBJ1-2, with D possibly matching TRBD1 (5 bases). The germline V and J ends were trimmed by 0 bases and 3 bases, with 8 bases remaining between them. The CDR3 runs to 14 residues. The germline gives CDR1 MNHEY, CDR2 SVGAGI. This chain's CDR3 is CASSYSGADYGYTF. In nucleotides, the CDR3 is TGTGCCAGCAGTTACTCAGGGGCTGACTATGGCTACACCTTC.

The chain links TRBV27 to TRBJ2-7, with 10 nucleotides matching TRBD1. Germline CDR1 and CDR2: MNHEY and SMNVEV (reference sequence). The V gene end was trimmed by 4 bases and the J gene end by 1 base; junction bases not matched to a gene: 1. This CDR3 spans 14 amino acids. The CDR3 bases are TGTGCCAGCAGTTGGACAGGGGGTTCCTACGAGCAGTACTTC. Translating it yields CASSWTGGSYEQYF.

J is TRBJ2-7 and V is TRBV27; the D gene is possibly TRBD2 (7 bases). Germline lookup yields CDR1 MNHEY and CDR2 SMNVEV (reference sequence). This CDR3 spans 14 amino acids. Trimming stripped 5 bases from V and 2 bases from J, with 13 bases between. DNA for the CDR3: TGTGCCAGCAGTCCCGGAGGGGGGGCCTACGAGCAGTACTTC. Its protein product is CASSPGGGAYEQYF.

CDR3 sequence (DNA): TGTGCCAGCAGCTTGGAAACTGATACGCAGTATTTT. Protein sequence: CASSLETDTQYF. The V gene is TRBV5-4, the J gene TRBJ2-3; D not resolved. Germline CDR1 and CDR2: SGHNT and YYREEE (reference sequence). This CDR3 region has 12 residues. The V end lost 0 bases, the J end lost 6 bases, and 5 bases lay between the germline ends. The entire variable domain, with the rest obtained from reference TRBV5-4 and TRBJ2-3, is as follows: ETGVTQSPTHLIKTRGQQVTLRCSSQSGHNTVSWYQQALGQGPQFIFQYYREEENGRGNFPPRFSGLQFPNYSSELNVNALELDDSALYLCASSLETDTQYFGPGTRLTVL.

The V and J genes are TRBV19 and TRBJ1-2, with D possibly TRBD1 on 5 matching bases. The V gene's germline CDR1 is LNHDA and CDR2 SQIVND (reference sequence). V was shortened by 1 base and J by 7 bases, with 16 bases between the two germline ends. The CDR3 runs to 15 residues. The CDR3, as DNA: TGTGCCAGTAGTATAGCACAGGCTCGAGGATTTGGCTACACCTTC. Its translation: CASSIAQARGFGYTF.

The chain couples TRBV29-1 to TRBJ2-7, with TRBD2 matching 15 bases. The J segment lost 7 bases and the V segment lost 6 bases, leaving 7 bases of the junction unmatched. CDR1 and CDR2 from the germline V gene are SQVTM and ANQGSEA. This CDR3 has 14 amino acids. The CDR3 DNA follows: TGCAGCGTAGGACTAGCGGGAGGGACTCGGGAGCAGTACTTC. Its translation is CSVGLAGGTREQYF.

The J gene is TRBJ2-3, the V gene TRBV4-3, with 10 nucleotides matching TRBD2. This CDR3 is built from 17 residues. V lost 4 bases to trimming and J lost 3 bases; unmatched junction nucleotides: 10. Germline lookup yields CDR1 LGHNA and CDR2 YSLEER. The CDR3: CASSPALTGLATDTQYF. The CDR3 coding sequence is TGCGCCAGCAGCCCCGCGTTGACGGGACTAGCGACAGATACGCAGTATTTT.

The chain couples TRBV19 to TRBJ1-1; possible D gene TRBD1, 5 bases. Germline CDR1 reads LNHDA; CDR2 reads SQIVND (reference sequence). V was cut by 6 bases and J by 1 base, with 12 bases left in between. The CDR3 is 14 amino acids. DNA of the CDR3: TGTGCCAGTAGAGGGGATAACGAGAACACTGAAGCTTTCTTT. Its translation: CASRGDNENTEAFF.

The chain uses TRBV11-3 and TRBJ1-1; D not resolved. The CDR3 sequence is 13 residues long. V lost 0 bases and J lost 8, with 10 bases in between. Germline V lookup: CDR1 SGHNT, CDR2 YENEEA. CDR3 bases: TGTGCCAGCAGCTTAGATTCAACAGCCGAAGCTTTCTTT. Its protein product is CASSLDSTAEAFF.

This sequence joins TRBV11-2 and TRBJ2-7, with D maybe TRBD2 (6 bases). CDR1 and CDR2 from the germline V gene are SGHAT and FQNNGV. CDR3 length equals 14 residues. The V and J ends lost 7 bases and 2 bases respectively, with 15 bases between them. The CDR3 DNA follows: TGTGCCAGCACCCTTCGGGAGACGGCCTACGAGCAGTACTTC. It encodes CASTLRETAYEQYF. Full variable domain (rest looked up from reference TRBV11-2 and TRBJ2-7): EAGVAQSPRYKIIEKRQSVAFWCNPISGHATLYWYQQILGQGPKLLIQFQNNGVVDDSQLPKDRFSAERLKGVDSTLKIQPAKLEDSAVYLCASTLRETAYEQYFGPGTRLTVT.

V and J are TRBV19 and TRBJ2-5; D possibly corresponds to TRBD1 (6 bases). CDR1 and CDR2 (germline): LNHDA, SQIVND (reference sequence). This CDR3 has 13 amino acids. V lost 8 bases and J 2 bases, leaving 12 bases between the germline ends. CDR3 protein: CASVGAMQETQYF. The CDR3 coding sequence is TGTGCCAGTGTGGGGGCAATGCAAGAGACCCAGTACTTC.